The 5 T cell receptor beta chains in this list originate from one sample, sequenced in a study of cytomegalovirus exposure and HLA in healthy donors. Primers for the PCR totalled 60 Vbeta and 13 Jbeta. The assay was immunoSEQ multiplex PCR, and TCRdb's table has in-frame clones only and misses some. Of approximately 150,000 clones in the sample, around three quarters were seen once. The sequencing sample was made of PBMCs. The receptors shown here come from a middle-aged man in good health and CMV-seronegative.

This clone showed up just a few times. The J gene is TRBJ1-6, the V gene TRBV5-6; 9 bases fit TRBD1. Losses at the gene ends were 7 bases for V and 7 bases for J; bases not matched to a gene: 6. The CDR3 consists of 14 residues. The germline V gene encodes CDR1 SGHDT and CDR2 YYEEEE. The CDR3 loop is CASPKQGANSPLHF. The DNA of the CDR3 is TGTGCCAGCCCTAAACAGGGGGCGAATTCACCCCTCCACTTT.

The chain has TRBV5-4 and TRBJ2-2, with 8 bases matching TRBD1. The V segment lost 0 bases and the J segment 6 bases; nucleotides outside the gene matches: 1. CDR3 length equals 14 residues. Germline CDR1 and CDR2: SGHNT and YYREEE (reference sequence). The CDR3 reads CASSLAGQAGELFF. The CDR3 DNA reads as TGTGCCAGCAGCTTGGCGGGACAGGCCGGGGAGCTGTTTTTT. The whole variable domain, filled in from reference TRBV5-4 and TRBJ2-2, reads ETGVTQSPTHLIKTRGQQVTLRCSSQSGHNTVSWYQQALGQGPQFIFQYYREEENGRGNFPPRFSGLQFPNYSSELNVNALELDDSALYLCASSLAGQAGELFFGEGSRLTVL.

This clone has a handful of counts. Here the CDR3 DNA reads TGTGCCAGCAGCTTAGGCCCTGGGACAGGCACCTACGAGCAGTACTTC. It yields the protein CASSLGPGTGTYEQYF. This rearrangement joins TRBV13 to TRBJ2-7, with 8 bases fitting TRBD1. Trimming at V came to 0 bases and at J to 2 bases, leaving 6 bases not matched to a gene. This CDR3 spans 16 amino acids. Germline assignment: CDR1 PRHDT and CDR2 FYEKMQ (reference sequence).

The chain is built from TRBV28 and TRBJ2-3, with 8 bases aligning to TRBD1. Germline V CDR1 and CDR2: MDHEN, SYDVKM. The length of the CDR3 is 16 residues. J lost 2 bases, V lost 6 bases, and 10 bases had no gene match. CDR3 region: CASSLNGQGLTDTQYF. CDR3 DNA sequence: TGTGCCAGCAGCCTCAACGGACAGGGACTCACAGATACGCAGTATTTT.

The chain recombines TRBV25-1 with TRBJ1-5; the match to TRBD1 covers 10 bases. V was clipped by 3 bases and J by 0 bases; unmatched bases: 2. This CDR3 has 16 residues. Germline V gene lookup returns CDR1 MGHDK and CDR2 SYGVNS. The CDR3 bases are TGTGCCAGCAGTGAGGGGACAGGGGTTAGCAATCAGCCCCAGCATTTT. Translation gives CASSEGTGVSNQPQHF.